This T cell receptor (beta chain) was obtained from a study of blood T cell repertoires in COVID-19. On the study more broadly: Material from acute and convalescent COVID-19 was sourced from the United States, Italy and Spain.

Looked up from germline, CDR1 is MNHEY and CDR2 is SVGAGI. The CDR3 runs 15 residues. V lost 6 bases to trimming and J lost 8 bases, with 22 bases between them. How the authors handled the data: Reference gene primer amplification gave nucleated cell count estimates. Assay used: immunoSEQ multiplex PCR; TCRdb lists only in-frame clones, some missing. For V, J and clone size, that table is used; D and trimming come from the DNA. This sample has fewer than 130,000 clones, with approximately 90% found just once. The sample consisted of peripheral blood. This sequence was found in a human donor in a cohort sampled during active COVID-19. The chain combines TRBV6-5 with TRBJ1-2, with D possibly TRBD1 on 5 matching bases. As DNA, the CDR3 is TGTGCCAGCAGCTCCCTTACCGACAGCAGGAGAGGCTACACCTTC. Residues: CASSSLTDSRRGYTF.